These 11 T cell receptor beta chains originate from one sample sequenced in a study of cytomegalovirus exposure and HLA in healthy donors. Primers included in the PCR were 60 Vbeta and 13 Jbeta primers. Assay used: immunoSEQ multiplex PCR; TCRdb lists only in-frame clones, some missing. The sample features around 130,000 clones, with roughly 2% in its top ten. Sample: PBMCs. The receptor set was obtained from a woman aged 60-70 years in good health and CMV-seronegative.

V usage is TRBV7-3 and J usage is TRBJ2-7, with D possibly TRBD2 on 6 matching bases. The CDR3 is made up of 15 amino acids. Germline V gene sequence: CDR1 SGHTA, CDR2 FQGTGA. V shed 2 bases and J shed 0 bases, with 11 bases lying between them. The CDR3 is CASSLGDFRSYEQYF. The CDR3 DNA reads TGTGCCAGCAGCTTAGGGGACTTCCGCTCCTACGAGCAGTACTTC.

V usage is TRBV5-5 and J usage is TRBJ2-1, with D possibly being TRBD2 (6 bases). CDR3 length: 14 amino acids. Germline V gene sequence: CDR1 SGHKS, CDR2 YYEKEE (reference sequence). The V and J ends lost 5 bases and 1 base respectively, with 10 bases between them. CDR3 sequence reads: CASSGGASYNEQFF. As DNA, the CDR3 is TGTGCCAGCAGTGGAGGGGCTTCCTACAATGAGCAGTTCTTC.

The CDR3 loop is CASSNGYNEQFF. The CDR3 DNA is TGTGCCAGCAGTAACGGGTACAATGAGCAGTTCTTC. The chain recombines TRBV28 with TRBJ2-1; D unresolved. Trimming removed 5 bases at V and 4 bases at J, with 6 bases between. The CDR3 contains 12 residues. CDR1 and CDR2 (germline): MDHEN, SYDVKM.

The J gene is TRBJ2-7, the V gene TRBV10-3, with 8 bases that match TRBD1. Germline-derived CDR1 and CDR2 are ENHRY and SYGVKD. The V gene end was trimmed by 6 bases and the J gene end by 7 bases; junction bases not matched to a gene: 5. The CDR3 loop spans 12 amino acids. CDR3 sequence (DNA): TGTGCCATCAGGGGTACAGGGGGAGAGCAGTACTTC. This encodes CAIRGTGGEQYF.

V is TRBV19 and J is TRBJ1-5; D might be TRBD1 (5 bases). Germline assignment: CDR1 LNHDA and CDR2 SQIVND (reference sequence). The ends were cut back, 6 bases at V and 2 bases at J, with 11 bases in the middle. The length of the CDR3 is 14 residues. DNA for the CDR3: TGTGCCAGTAGAGTGGGGGGAGGCAATCAGCCCCAGCATTTT. Its protein product is CASRVGGGNQPQHF.

J is TRBJ1-3 and V is TRBV14; D unclear. V lost 4 bases and J lost 5, with 9 bases in between. Looked up from germline, CDR1 is SGHDN and CDR2 is FVKESK. The CDR3 is made up of 13 amino acids. CDR3 in amino acids: CASSPLDRNTIYF. In DNA, the CDR3 is TGTGCCAGCAGCCCACTAGACCGAAACACCATATATTTT.

J is TRBJ2-7 and V is TRBV4-2; possible D gene TRBD1, 5 bases. Germline V gene data show CDR1 as LGHNA and CDR2 as YNFKEQ. The CDR3 length is 14 residues. V was trimmed by 0 bases and J by 5 bases, leaving 11 bases between them. The CDR3 region is CASSQDVKGHEQYF. The CDR3 DNA follows: TGTGCCAGCAGCCAAGATGTGAAGGGGCACGAGCAGTACTTC.

The CDR3 sequence is CASSVPGTEAFF. CDR3 DNA: TGTGCCAGCAGCGTTCCCGGGACAGAAGCTTTCTTT. The chain has TRBV7-9 and TRBJ1-1; tentatively, D is TRBD1 (6 bases). V was clipped by 5 bases and J by 8 bases, with 12 bases between them. The CDR3 covers 12 residues. CDR1 is SEHNR and CDR2 is FQNEAQ in the germline V gene (reference sequence). Variable domain in full (rest from reference TRBV7-9 and TRBJ1-1): DTGVSQNPRHKITKRGQNVTFRCDPISEHNRLYWYRQTLGQGPEFLTYFQNEAQLEKSRLLSDRFSAERPKGSFSTLEIQRTEQGDSAMYLCASSVPGTEAFFGQGTRLTVV.

The chain couples TRBV2 to TRBJ2-7, with D possibly being TRBD2 (6 bases). CDR3 size: 14 residues. The germline V gene encodes CDR1 SNHLY and CDR2 FYNNEI. The V end was cut by 4 bases, the J end by 2 bases, with 12 bases between. CDR3 in amino acids: CASSAGLETYEQYF. The CDR3 DNA reads as TGTGCCAGCAGTGCGGGACTCGAAACCTACGAGCAGTACTTC.

The chain joins TRBV5-6 to TRBJ2-7; perhaps TRBD2 as D (6 bases). The V gene lost 4 bases and the J gene lost 4 bases, with 12 bases spanning the gap. The CDR3 extends over 13 amino acids. The V gene's germline CDR1 is SGHDT and CDR2 YYEEEE. CDR3 amino acids: CASSKTGTYEQYF. The CDR3 DNA sequence: TGTGCCAGCAGCAAGACGGGGACTTACGAGCAGTACTTC.

V usage is TRBV2 and J usage is TRBJ2-5; TRBD2 matches at 11 bases. The CDR3 has 18 amino acids. J lost 5 bases, V lost 1 base, and 12 bases had no gene match. CDR1 and CDR2 (germline): SNHLY, FYNNEI. CDR3 DNA: TGTGCCAGCAGTGAAGGATGGGCTAGCGGGGGGATTCGTGAGACCCAGTACTTC. Protein: CASSEGWASGGIRETQYF. The whole variable domain, filled in from reference TRBV2 and TRBJ2-5, reads EPEVTQTPSHQVTQMGQEVILRCVPISNHLYFYWYRQILGQKVEFLVSFYNNEISEKSEIFDDQFSVERPDGSNFTLKIRSTKLEDSAMYFCASSEGWASGGIRETQYFGPGTRLLVL.